The entry below gives a single TCR beta chain sequence along with its context. The sample belongs to a study of T cell responses to AZD1222 COVID-19 vaccine. Profiled with immunoSEQ multiplex PCR; TCRdb holds only in-frame clones, not every one. Of about 130,000 clones detected, approximately 90% appear once; the ten largest clones hold about 1%. The sequences come from peripheral blood, collected 28 days after the second AZD1222 dose. The sequence derives from an adult who received the AZD1222 COVID-19 vaccine.

The CDR3, as DNA: TGTGCCAGCAGCAGGACTAGCGGGACCACAGATACGCAGTATTTT. This gives the protein CASSRTSGTTDTQYF. This chain joins TRBV28 and TRBJ2-3; TRBD2 matches at 12 bases. Per the germline V gene, CDR1 is MDHEN and CDR2 is SYDVKM. V was clipped by 6 bases and J by 2 bases; unmatched bases: 3. The CDR3 has 15 amino acids. The variable domain in full, completed from reference TRBV28 and TRBJ2-3, reads DVKVTQSSRYLVKRTGEKVFLECVQDMDHENMFWYRQDPGLGLRLIYFSYDVKMKEKGDIPEGYSVSREKKERFSLILESASTNQTSMYLCASSRTSGTTDTQYFGPGTRLTVL.